The 5 T cell receptor beta chains in this list originate from one sample, sequenced in a study of cytomegalovirus exposure and HLA in healthy donors. The PCR employed 60 Vbeta primers together with 13 Jbeta primers. Clones were sequenced by immunoSEQ multiplex PCR, and TCRdb holds only the in-frame ones, with some missing. This table has 110,000 to 150,000 clones, more than 9.5% appearing once. Sequencing was carried out using PBMCs. Receptors originate from a man in his fifties in good health and CMV-seronegative.

This chain links TRBV9 with TRBJ2-7; perhaps TRBD2 as D (5 bases). In germline, CDR1 is SGDLS, CDR2 YYNGEE. The CDR3 extends over 14 amino acids. With 0 bases removed from V and 5 bases from J, the gap between germline ends came to 12 bases. The CDR3 region is CASSVEGLANEQYF. The CDR3 DNA reads as TGTGCCAGCAGCGTAGAGGGTCTAGCAAACGAGCAGTACTTC. The full variable domain, in which reference TRBV9 and TRBJ2-7 provide the parts outside the CDR3, is DSGVTQTPKHLITATGQRVTLRCSPRSGDLSVYWYQQSLDQGLQFLIQYYNGEERAKGNILERFSAQQFPDLHSELNLSSLELGDSALYFCASSVEGLANEQYFGPGTRLTVT.

This chain connects TRBV2 to TRBJ1-5, with D perhaps TRBD1 (5 bases). V was cut by 2 bases and J by 5 bases, with 10 bases left in between. Germline V lookup: CDR1 SNHLY, CDR2 FYNNEI. CDR3 length equals 14 residues. The CDR3 bases are TGTGCCAGCAGTGAACAGGGAGGGGATCAGCCCCAGCATTTT. Amino acid sequence: CASSEQGGDQPQHF.

This rearrangement joins TRBV6-5 to TRBJ1-3; D gene uncertain. V lost 4 bases and J lost 0, with 10 bases in between. Germline CDR1 and CDR2: MNHEY and SVGAGI. The CDR3 is 15 amino acids. CDR3 DNA sequence: TGTGCCAGCAGTTTTGAGACTGGCTCTGGAAACACCATATATTTT. Translated, it gives CASSFETGSGNTIYF.

The chain uses TRBV9 and TRBJ2-5, with D possibly matching TRBD2 (6 bases). The germline V gene has CDR1 SGDLS and CDR2 YYNGEE. This CDR3 is 15 amino acids long. With 4 bases removed from V and 3 bases from J, the gap between germline ends came to 16 bases. The DNA for the CDR3 is TGTGCCAGCAGCACCGACCCCGGGACTGAAGAGACCCAGTACTTC. Translation gives CASSTDPGTEETQYF.

This chain links TRBV7-9 with TRBJ2-3; D is ambiguous. V was clipped by 3 bases and J by 6 bases, with 7 bases between them. CDR1 SEHNR and CDR2 FQNEAQ come from the germline V gene (reference sequence). This CDR3 has 12 amino acids. The CDR3 coding sequence is TGTGCCAGCAGCTTCTTCGCGGATACGCAGTATTTT. This translates into CASSFFADTQYF.